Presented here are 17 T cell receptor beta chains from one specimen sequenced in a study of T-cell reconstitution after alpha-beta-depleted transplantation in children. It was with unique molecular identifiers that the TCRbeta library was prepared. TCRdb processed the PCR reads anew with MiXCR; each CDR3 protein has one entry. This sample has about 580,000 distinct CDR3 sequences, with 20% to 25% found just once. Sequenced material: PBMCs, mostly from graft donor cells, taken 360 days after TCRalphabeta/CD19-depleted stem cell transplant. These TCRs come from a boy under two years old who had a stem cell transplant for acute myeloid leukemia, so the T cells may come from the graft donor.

CDR3 coding DNA: TGCAGCGTTGAAGGGTCGGTTGAAGCTTTCTTT. Protein: CSVEGSVEAFF. This chain connects TRBV29-1 to TRBJ1-1; D unclear. The CDR3 sequence is 11 residues long. In germline, CDR1 is SQVTM, CDR2 ANQGSEA. V lost 1 base and J 7 bases, leaving 7 bases between the germline ends.

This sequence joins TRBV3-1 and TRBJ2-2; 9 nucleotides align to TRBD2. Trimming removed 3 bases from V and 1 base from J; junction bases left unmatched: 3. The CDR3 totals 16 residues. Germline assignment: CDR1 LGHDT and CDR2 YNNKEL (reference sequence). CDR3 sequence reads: CASSQGLAVNTGELFF. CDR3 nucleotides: TGTGCCAGCAGCCAGGGACTAGCCGTGAACACCGGGGAGCTGTTTTTT.

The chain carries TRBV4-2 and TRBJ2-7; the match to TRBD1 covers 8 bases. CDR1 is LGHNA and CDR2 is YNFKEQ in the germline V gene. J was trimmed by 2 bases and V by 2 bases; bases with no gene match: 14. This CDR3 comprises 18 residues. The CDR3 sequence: CASSQRIGGEQGAYEQYF. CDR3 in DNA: TGTGCCAGCAGCCAAAGGATAGGTGGAGAACAGGGGGCCTACGAGCAGTACTTC.

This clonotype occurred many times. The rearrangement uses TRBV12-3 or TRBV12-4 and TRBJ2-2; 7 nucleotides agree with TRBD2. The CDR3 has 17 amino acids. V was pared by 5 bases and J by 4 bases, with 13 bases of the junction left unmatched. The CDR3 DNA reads TGTGCCAGCAGTCCGGGTGCCCTAGCGGAGACCACCGGGGAGCTGTTTTTT. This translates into CASSPGALAETTGELFF.

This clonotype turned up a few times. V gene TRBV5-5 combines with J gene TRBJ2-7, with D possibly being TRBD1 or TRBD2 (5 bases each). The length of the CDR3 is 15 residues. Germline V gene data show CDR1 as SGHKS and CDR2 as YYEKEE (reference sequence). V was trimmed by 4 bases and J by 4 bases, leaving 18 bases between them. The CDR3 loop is CASSRGGISLYEQYF. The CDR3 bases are TGTGCCAGCAGCCGGGGCGGTATTAGTCTTTACGAGCAGTACTTC.

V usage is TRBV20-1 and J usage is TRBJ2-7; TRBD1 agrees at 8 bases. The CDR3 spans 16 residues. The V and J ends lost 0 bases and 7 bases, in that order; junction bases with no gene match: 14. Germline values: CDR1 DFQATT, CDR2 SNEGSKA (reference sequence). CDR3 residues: CSARDPHLQGAGEQYV. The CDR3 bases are TGCAGTGCTAGAGATCCGCATCTTCAGGGGGCCGGGGAGCAGTACGTC.

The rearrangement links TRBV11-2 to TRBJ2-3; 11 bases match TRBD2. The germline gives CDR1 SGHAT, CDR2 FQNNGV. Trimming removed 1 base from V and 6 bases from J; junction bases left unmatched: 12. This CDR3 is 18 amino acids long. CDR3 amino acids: CASSLVGPPSGGWDTQYF. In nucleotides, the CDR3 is TGTGCCAGCAGCTTAGTGGGCCCCCCTAGCGGGGGGTGGGATACGCAGTATTTT.

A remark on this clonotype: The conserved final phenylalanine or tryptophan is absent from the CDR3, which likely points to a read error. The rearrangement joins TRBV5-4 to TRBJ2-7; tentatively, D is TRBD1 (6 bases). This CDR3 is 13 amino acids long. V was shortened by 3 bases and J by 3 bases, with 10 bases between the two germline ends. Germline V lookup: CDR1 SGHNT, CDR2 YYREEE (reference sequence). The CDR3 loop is CASSSRDNYEQYY. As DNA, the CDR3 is TGTGCCAGCAGCTCCCGGGACAACTACGAGCAGTACTAC.

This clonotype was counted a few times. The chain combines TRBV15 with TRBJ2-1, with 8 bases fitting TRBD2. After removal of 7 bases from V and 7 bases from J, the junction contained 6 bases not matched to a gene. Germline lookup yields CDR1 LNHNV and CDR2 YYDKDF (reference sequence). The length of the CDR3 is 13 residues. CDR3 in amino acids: CATNPGGINEQFF. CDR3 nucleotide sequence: TGTGCCACCAACCCGGGGGGGATTAATGAGCAGTTCTTC. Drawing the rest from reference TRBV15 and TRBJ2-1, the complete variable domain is DAMVIQNPRYQVTQFGKPVTLSCSQTLNHNVMYWYQQKSSQAPKLLFHYYDKDFNNEADTPDNFQSRRPNTSFCFLDIRSPGLGDTAMYLCATNPGGINEQFFGPGTRLTVL.

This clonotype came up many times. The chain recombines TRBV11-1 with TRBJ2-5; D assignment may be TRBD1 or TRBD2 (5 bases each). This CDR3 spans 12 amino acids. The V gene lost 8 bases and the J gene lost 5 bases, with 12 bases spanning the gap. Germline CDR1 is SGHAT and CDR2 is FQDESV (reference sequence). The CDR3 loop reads CASGQTGETQYF. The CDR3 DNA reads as TGTGCCAGCGGACAAACGGGGGAGACCCAGTACTTC.

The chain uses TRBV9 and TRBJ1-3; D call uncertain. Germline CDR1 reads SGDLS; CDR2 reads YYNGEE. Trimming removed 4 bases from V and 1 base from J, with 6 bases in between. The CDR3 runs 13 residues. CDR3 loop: CASSPESGNTIYF. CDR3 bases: TGTGCCAGCAGCCCCGAATCTGGAAACACCATATATTTT.

The chain's CDR3 is CASSFGGGGADTQYF. CDR3 DNA: TGTGCCAGCAGTTTCGGGGGGGGTGGGGCAGATACGCAGTATTTT. The gene calls are TRBV27 and TRBJ2-3; 8 bases line up with TRBD2. The CDR3 sequence is 15 residues long. CDR1 is MNHEY and CDR2 is SMNVEV in the germline V gene (reference sequence). The V and J ends lost 3 bases and 4 bases, in that order; junction bases with no gene match: 6.

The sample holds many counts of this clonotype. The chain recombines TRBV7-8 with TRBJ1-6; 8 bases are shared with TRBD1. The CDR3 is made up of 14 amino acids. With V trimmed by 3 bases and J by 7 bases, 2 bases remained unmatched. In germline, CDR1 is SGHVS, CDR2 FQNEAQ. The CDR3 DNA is TGTGCCAGCAGCTTTACAGGGGGGAATTCACCCCTCCACTTT. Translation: CASSFTGGNSPLHF.

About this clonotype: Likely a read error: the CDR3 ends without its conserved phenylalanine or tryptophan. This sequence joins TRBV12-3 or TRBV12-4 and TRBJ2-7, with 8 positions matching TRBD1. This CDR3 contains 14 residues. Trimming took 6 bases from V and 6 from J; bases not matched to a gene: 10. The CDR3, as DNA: TGTGCCAGCAGCCGAAGGTCGACAGGGGTCGAGCAGTACCTC. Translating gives CASSRRSTGVEQYL.

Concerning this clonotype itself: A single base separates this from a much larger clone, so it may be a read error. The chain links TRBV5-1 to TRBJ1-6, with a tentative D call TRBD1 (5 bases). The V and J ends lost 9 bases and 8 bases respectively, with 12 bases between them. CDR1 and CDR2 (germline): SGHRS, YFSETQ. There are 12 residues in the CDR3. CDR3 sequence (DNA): TGCGCCAACAGTCAGGGAGATTCACCCCTCCACTTT. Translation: CANSQGDSPLHF.

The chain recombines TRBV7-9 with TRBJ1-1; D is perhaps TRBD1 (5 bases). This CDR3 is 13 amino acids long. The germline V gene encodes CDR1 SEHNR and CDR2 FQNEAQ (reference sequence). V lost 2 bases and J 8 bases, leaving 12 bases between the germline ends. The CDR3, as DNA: TGTGCCAGCAGCTTACCAGGGACCTTCGAAGCTTTCTTT. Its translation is CASSLPGTFEAFF.

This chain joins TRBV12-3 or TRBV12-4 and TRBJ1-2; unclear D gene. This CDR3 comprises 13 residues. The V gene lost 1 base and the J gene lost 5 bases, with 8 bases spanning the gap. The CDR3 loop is CASSLDDTYGYTF. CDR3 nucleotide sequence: TGTGCCAGCAGTTTAGACGATACGTATGGCTACACCTTC.